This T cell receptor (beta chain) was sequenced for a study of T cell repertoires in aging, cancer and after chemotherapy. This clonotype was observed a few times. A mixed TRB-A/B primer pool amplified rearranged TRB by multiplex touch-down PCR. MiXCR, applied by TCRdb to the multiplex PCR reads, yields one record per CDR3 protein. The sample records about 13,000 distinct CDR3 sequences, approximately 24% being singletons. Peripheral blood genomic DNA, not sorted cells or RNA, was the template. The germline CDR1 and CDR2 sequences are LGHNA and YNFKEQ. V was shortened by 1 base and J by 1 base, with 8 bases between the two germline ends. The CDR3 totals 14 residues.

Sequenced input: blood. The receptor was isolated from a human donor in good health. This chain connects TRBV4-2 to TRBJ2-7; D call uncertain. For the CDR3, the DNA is TGTGCCAGCAGCCAAGCGGGTGGTTCCTACGAGCAGTACTTC. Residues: CASSQAGGSYEQYF.